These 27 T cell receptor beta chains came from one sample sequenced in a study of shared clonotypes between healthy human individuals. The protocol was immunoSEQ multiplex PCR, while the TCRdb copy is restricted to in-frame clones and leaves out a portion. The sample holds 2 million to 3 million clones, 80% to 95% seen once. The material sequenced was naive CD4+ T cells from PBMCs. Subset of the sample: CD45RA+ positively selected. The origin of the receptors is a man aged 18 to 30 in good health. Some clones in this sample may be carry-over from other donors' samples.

CDR3 nucleotides: TGTGCCAGCAGCTTAGCGGGGGTCACCGGGGAGCTGTTTTTT. Its translation is CASSLAGVTGELFF. The chain is built from TRBV7-2 and TRBJ2-2; D may correspond to TRBD1 or TRBD2 (5 bases each). With 0 bases removed from V and 4 bases from J, the gap between germline ends came to 6 bases. The CDR3 length is 14 residues. Germline values: CDR1 SGHTA, CDR2 FQGNSA.

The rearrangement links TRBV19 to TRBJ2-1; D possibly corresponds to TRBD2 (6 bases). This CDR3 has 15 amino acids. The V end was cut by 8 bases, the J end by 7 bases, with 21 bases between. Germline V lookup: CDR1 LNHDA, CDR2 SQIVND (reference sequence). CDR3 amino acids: CASGYRDSSWNEQFF. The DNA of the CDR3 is TGTGCCAGTGGTTACCGGGACTCGTCTTGGAATGAGCAGTTCTTC.

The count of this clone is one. CDR3 residues: CASSLHPPDRLAKNIQYF. The CDR3 bases are TGTGCCAGCAGCCTCCATCCCCCGGACAGGCTAGCCAAAAACATTCAGTACTTC. V gene TRBV7-2 combines with J gene TRBJ2-4; the match to TRBD1 covers 7 bases. The CDR3 length is 18 residues. V trimming: 5 bases; J trimming: 0 bases; junction bases outside the gene matches: 13. Germline loops: CDR1 SGHTA, CDR2 FQGNSA.

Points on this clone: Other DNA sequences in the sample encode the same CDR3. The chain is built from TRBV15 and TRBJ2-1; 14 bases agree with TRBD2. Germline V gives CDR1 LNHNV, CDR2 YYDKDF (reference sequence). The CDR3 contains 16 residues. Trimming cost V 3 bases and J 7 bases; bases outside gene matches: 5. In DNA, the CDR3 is TGTGCCACCAGCAGGGGGGGGACTAGCGGGAGTAATGAGCAGTTCTTC. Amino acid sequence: CATSRGGTSGSNEQFF.

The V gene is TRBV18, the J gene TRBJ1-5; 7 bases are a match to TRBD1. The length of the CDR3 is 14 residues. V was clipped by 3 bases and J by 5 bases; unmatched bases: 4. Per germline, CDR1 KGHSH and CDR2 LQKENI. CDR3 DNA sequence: TGTGCCAGCTCACCCCGGGACAGCGATCAGCCCCAGCATTTT. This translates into CASSPRDSDQPQHF.

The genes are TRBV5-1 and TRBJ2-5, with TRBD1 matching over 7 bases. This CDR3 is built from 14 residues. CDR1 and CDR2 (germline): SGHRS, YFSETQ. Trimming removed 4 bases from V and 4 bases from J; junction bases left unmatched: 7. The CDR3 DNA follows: TGCGCCAGCAGCCCCAGAGGGGGCGCAGAGACCCAGTACTTC. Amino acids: CASSPRGGAETQYF.

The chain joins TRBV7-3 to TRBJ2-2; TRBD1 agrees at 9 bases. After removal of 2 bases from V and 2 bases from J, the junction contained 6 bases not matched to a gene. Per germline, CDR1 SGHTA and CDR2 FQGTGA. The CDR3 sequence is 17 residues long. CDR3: CASSLYNRGHNTGELFF. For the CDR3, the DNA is TGTGCCAGCAGCTTATATAACAGGGGGCATAACACCGGGGAGCTGTTTTTT.

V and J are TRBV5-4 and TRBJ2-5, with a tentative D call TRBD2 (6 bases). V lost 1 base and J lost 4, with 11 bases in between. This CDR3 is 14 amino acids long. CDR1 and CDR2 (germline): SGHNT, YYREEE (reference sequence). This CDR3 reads CASSLRPGVETQYF. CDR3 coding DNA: TGTGCCAGCAGCTTGCGTCCGGGGGTAGAGACCCAGTACTTC.

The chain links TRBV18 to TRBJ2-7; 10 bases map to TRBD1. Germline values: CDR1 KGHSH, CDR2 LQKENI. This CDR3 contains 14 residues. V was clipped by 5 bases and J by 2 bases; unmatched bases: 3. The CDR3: CASSVGTGAYEQYF. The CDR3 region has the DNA TGTGCCAGCTCAGTCGGGACAGGGGCCTACGAGCAGTACTTC.

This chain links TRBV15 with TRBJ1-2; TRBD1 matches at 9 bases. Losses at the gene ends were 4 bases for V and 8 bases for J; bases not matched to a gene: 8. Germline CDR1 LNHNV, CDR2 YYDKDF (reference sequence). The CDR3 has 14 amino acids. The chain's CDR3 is CATSIDRGFGGYTF. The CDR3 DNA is TGTGCCACCAGCATAGACAGGGGGTTTGGAGGCTACACCTTC.

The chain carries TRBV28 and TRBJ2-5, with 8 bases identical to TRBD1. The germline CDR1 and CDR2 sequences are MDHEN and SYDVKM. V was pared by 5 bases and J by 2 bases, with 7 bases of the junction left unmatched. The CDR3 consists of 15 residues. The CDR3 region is CASSKDRARQETQYF. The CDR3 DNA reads TGTGCCAGCAGTAAGGACAGGGCAAGACAAGAGACCCAGTACTTC.

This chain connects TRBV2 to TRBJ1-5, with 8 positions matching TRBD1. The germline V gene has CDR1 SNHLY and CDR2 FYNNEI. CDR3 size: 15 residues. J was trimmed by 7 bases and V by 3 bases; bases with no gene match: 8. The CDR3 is CASSEGQVGSQPQHF. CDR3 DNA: TGTGCCAGCAGTGAGGGACAGGTGGGTAGCCAGCCCCAGCATTTT.

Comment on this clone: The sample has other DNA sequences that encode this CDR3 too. The CDR3 sequence: CASSIRQGGQPQHF. CDR3 DNA sequence: TGTGCCAGTAGTATTCGACAGGGTGGGCAGCCCCAGCATTTT. This chain uses TRBV19 with TRBJ1-5, with TRBD1 identical over 7 bases. The germline V gene encodes CDR1 LNHDA and CDR2 SQIVND (reference sequence). Trimming cost V 3 bases and J 7 bases; bases outside gene matches: 6. CDR3 length equals 14 residues.

CDR3 sequence reads: CATTSGAGTSGRGSYNEQFF. CDR3 DNA: TGCGCCACCACCTCGGGAGCCGGGACTAGCGGGAGGGGCTCCTACAATGAGCAGTTCTTC. The chain combines TRBV5-1 with TRBJ2-1, with 16 positions matching TRBD2. The CDR3 runs to 20 residues. The V gene's germline CDR1 is SGHRS and CDR2 YFSETQ. Losses at the gene ends were 9 bases for V and 0 bases for J; bases not matched to a gene: 15.

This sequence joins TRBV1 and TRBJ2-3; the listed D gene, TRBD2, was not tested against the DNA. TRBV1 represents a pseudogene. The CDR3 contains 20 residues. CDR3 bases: TGCACCAGCAGCCAAGATACGTCGTTCTCTAGCGGGATTAATGTGGATACGCAGTATTTT. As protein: CTSSQDTSFSSGINVDTQYF.

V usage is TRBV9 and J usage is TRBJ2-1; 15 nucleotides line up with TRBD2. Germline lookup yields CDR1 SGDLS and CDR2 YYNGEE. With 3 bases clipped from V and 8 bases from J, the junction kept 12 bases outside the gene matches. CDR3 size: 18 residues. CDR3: CASSAEGTSGRTGYEQFF. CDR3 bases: TGTGCCAGCAGCGCCGAAGGGACTAGCGGGAGGACCGGATATGAGCAGTTCTTC.

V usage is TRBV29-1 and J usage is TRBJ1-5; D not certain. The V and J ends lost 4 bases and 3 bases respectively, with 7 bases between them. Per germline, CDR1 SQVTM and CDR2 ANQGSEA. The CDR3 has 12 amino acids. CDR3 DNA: TGCAGCGTTGGGGCAGACAATCAGCCCCAGCATTTT. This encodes CSVGADNQPQHF.

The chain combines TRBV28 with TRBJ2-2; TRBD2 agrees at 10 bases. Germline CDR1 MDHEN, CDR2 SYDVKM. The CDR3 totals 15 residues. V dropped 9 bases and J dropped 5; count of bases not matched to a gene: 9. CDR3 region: CASTKMGLATGELFF. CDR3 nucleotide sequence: TGTGCCAGTACGAAAATGGGACTAGCGACCGGGGAGCTGTTTTTT.

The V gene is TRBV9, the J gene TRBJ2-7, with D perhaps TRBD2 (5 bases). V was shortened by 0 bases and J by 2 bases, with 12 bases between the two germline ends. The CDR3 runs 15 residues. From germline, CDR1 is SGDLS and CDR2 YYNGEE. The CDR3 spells CASSVGGRGPYEQYF. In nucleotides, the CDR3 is TGTGCCAGCAGCGTAGGCGGTAGAGGGCCCTACGAGCAGTACTTC.

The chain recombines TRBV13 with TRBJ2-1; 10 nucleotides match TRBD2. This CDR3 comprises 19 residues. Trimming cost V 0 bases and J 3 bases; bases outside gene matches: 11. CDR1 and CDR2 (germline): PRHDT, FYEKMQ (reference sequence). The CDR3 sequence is CASSLGLKRASGSYNEQFF. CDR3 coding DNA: TGTGCCAGCAGCTTAGGCCTAAAGAGGGCTAGCGGGAGCTACAATGAGCAGTTCTTC.

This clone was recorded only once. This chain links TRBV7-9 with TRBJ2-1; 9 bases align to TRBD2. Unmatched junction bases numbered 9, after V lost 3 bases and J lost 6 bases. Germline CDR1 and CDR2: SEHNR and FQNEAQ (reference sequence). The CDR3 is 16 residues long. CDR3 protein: CASSLGREREANEQFF. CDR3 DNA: TGTGCCAGCAGCTTGGGGCGAGAGCGGGAGGCCAATGAGCAGTTCTTC.

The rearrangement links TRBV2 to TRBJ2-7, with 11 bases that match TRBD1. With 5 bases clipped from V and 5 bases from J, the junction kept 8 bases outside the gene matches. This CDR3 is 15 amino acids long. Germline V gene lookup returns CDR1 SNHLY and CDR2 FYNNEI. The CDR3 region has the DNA TGTGCCAGCAGTCAGGACAGGGGGCGCCGGAACGAGCAGTACTTC. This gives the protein CASSQDRGRRNEQYF.

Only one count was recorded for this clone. CDR3 residues: CASSYEQQVPGNTIYF. CDR3 coding DNA: TGTGCCAGCAGTTACGAGCAACAGGTTCCTGGAAACACCATATATTTT. The V call is TRBV6-6, the J call TRBJ1-3; perhaps TRBD1 as D (5 bases). The CDR3 totals 16 residues. Germline values: CDR1 MNHNY, CDR2 SVGAGI (reference sequence). V lost 2 bases and J lost 2, with 13 bases in between.

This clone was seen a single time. The CDR3 coding sequence is TGTGCCAGTAGTGGGACTGGGGCCCGGGGCACAGATACGCAGTATTTT. This sequence encodes CASSGTGARGTDTQYF. The chain has TRBV19 and TRBJ2-3, with TRBD2 as a possible D gene (6 bases). This CDR3 has 16 amino acids. CDR1 LNHDA and CDR2 SQIVND come from the germline V gene (reference sequence). V was pared by 5 bases and J by 1 base, with 16 bases between. Full variable domain (missing parts from reference TRBV19 and TRBJ2-3): DGGITQSPKYLFRKEGQNVTLSCEQNLNHDAMYWYRQDPGQGLRLIYYSQIVNDFQKGDIAEGYSVSREKKESFPLTVTSAQKNPTAFYLCASSGTGARGTDTQYFGPGTRLTVL.

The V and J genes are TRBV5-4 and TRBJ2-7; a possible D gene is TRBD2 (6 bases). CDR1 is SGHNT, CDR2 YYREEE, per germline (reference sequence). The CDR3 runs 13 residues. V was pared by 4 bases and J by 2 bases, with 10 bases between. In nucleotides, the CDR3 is TGTGCCAGCAGCGGGCGGGACCCCTACGAGCAGTACTTC. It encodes CASSGRDPYEQYF.

CDR3 sequence (DNA): TGCGCCAGCAGCTTGGAAGGCTTTCAGCCCCAGCATTTT. As protein: CASSLEGFQPQHF. The chain employs TRBV5-1 and TRBJ1-5; D remains unclear. Germline CDR1 SGHRS, CDR2 YFSETQ. V dropped 0 bases and J dropped 6 bases, with 7 bases sitting between them. The CDR3 totals 13 residues.

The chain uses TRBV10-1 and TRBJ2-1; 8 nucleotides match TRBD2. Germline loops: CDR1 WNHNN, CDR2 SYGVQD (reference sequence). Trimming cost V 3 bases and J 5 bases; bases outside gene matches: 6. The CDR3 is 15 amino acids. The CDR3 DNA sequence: TGCGCCAGCAGTGAAGCTAGCGGGTTACACAATGAGCAGTTCTTC. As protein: CASSEASGLHNEQFF.